The 13 T cell receptor beta chains below come from one sample, sequenced in a study of cytomegalovirus exposure and HLA in healthy donors. Vbeta (60) and Jbeta (13) primers were used in the PCR. Here immunoSEQ multiplex PCR was the method, and the copy in TCRdb shows in-frame clones only, minus some. The table shows about 200,000 clones, with 65% to 90% occurring only once. Sample: PBMCs. These TCRs come from a woman aged 25 to 39 in good health and CMV-seronegative.

This sequence joins TRBV4-1 and TRBJ1-1, with TRBD1 as a possible D gene (6 bases). CDR3 length: 17 residues. CDR1 is MGHRA and CDR2 is YSYEKL in the germline V gene. V was cut by 1 base and J by 6 bases, with 21 bases left in between. The CDR3 loop reads CASSQGPPRTAGAEAFF. CDR3 bases: TGCGCCAGCAGCCAAGGCCCCCCGCGGACAGCTGGGGCTGAAGCTTTCTTT.

CDR3 coding DNA: TGCAGCGTGTCAGGGACAGGGGGCGCAGAGACCCAGTACTTC. Protein product: CSVSGTGGAETQYF. V is TRBV29-1 and J is TRBJ2-5; the match to TRBD1 covers 12 bases. Unmatched junction bases numbered 6, after V lost 6 bases and J lost 4 bases. CDR3 length equals 14 residues. Germline lookup yields CDR1 SQVTM and CDR2 ANQGSEA.

The V call is TRBV7-2, the J call TRBJ1-1; no clear D gene. This CDR3 has 11 residues. The V gene lost 3 bases and the J gene lost 7 bases, with 6 bases spanning the gap. Per germline, CDR1 SGHTA and CDR2 FQGNSA. Here the CDR3 reads CASSFINEAFF. In DNA, the CDR3 is TGTGCCAGCAGCTTTATAAATGAAGCTTTCTTT.

V gene TRBV19 combines with J gene TRBJ2-4; a weak D match, TRBD1 (6 bases). V gave up 3 bases and J gave up 5 bases, with 8 bases separating them. From germline, CDR1 is LNHDA and CDR2 SQIVND (reference sequence). This CDR3 has 13 amino acids. DNA for the CDR3: TGTGCCAGTAGTATCGGGACACAAAACATTCAGTACTTC. Its translation: CASSIGTQNIQYF.

The chain is built from TRBV2 and TRBJ2-7; D gene ambiguous. CDR1 and CDR2 (germline): SNHLY, FYNNEI. V was pared by 6 bases and J by 3 bases, with 6 bases between. CDR3 length: 11 residues. The CDR3 DNA sequence: TGTGCCAGCAGCGCCTACTACGAGCAGTACTTC. As protein: CASSAYYEQYF.

The CDR3 region is CASSPGTGGLYNEQFF. The CDR3 region has the DNA TGTGCCAGCAGTCCGGGGACAGGGGGCCTATACAATGAGCAGTTCTTC. The rearrangement joins TRBV6-6 to TRBJ2-1, with TRBD1 matching 12 bases. Germline assignment: CDR1 MNHNY and CDR2 SVGAGI (reference sequence). The CDR3 spans 16 residues. With 5 bases clipped from V and 4 bases from J, the junction kept 6 bases outside the gene matches.

The rearrangement uses TRBV6-1 and TRBJ2-7; D not resolved. The V end was cut by 6 bases, the J end by 7 bases, with 13 bases between. This CDR3 is built from 12 residues. In germline, CDR1 is MNHNS, CDR2 SASEGT. DNA for the CDR3: TGTGCCAGCAGGATAATAAATAGAGAGCAGTACTTC. It codes for CASRIINREQYF.

V and J are TRBV28 and TRBJ1-1; the D gene is possibly TRBD1 (5 bases). The CDR3 covers 12 residues. Trimming cost V 1 base and J 11 bases, with 11 bases left between them. CDR1 is MDHEN and CDR2 is SYDVKM in the germline V gene. In DNA form, the CDR3 reads TGTGCCAGCAGTTTATCCCCAGGGTCGGCTTTCTTT. This translates into CASSLSPGSAFF.

The rearrangement uses TRBV5-1 and TRBJ2-1; 7 nucleotides match TRBD1. The CDR3 runs to 16 residues. The V gene's germline CDR1 is SGHRS and CDR2 YFSETQ. V lost 4 bases and J lost 2; bases outside the gene matches: 9. CDR3 protein: CASSPDGTVPYNEQFF. The CDR3, as DNA: TGCGCCAGCAGCCCTGATGGGACAGTGCCCTACAATGAGCAGTTCTTC.

The chain recombines TRBV29-1 with TRBJ1-2, with D hard to call. The CDR3 extends over 13 amino acids. V dropped 4 bases and J dropped 1 base, with 10 bases sitting between them. Germline V CDR1 and CDR2: SQVTM, ANQGSEA. The CDR3 here is CSVATADNYGYTF. The CDR3 nucleotides read TGCAGCGTTGCAACAGCTGATAACTATGGCTACACCTTC.

The rearrangement joins TRBV18 to TRBJ1-2, with D possibly being TRBD1 (6 bases). Germline V lookup: CDR1 KGHSH, CDR2 LQKENI. V gave up 6 bases and J gave up 8 bases, with 22 bases separating them. This CDR3 has 15 residues. The CDR3 sequence: CASSPYRDKSQGYTF. The CDR3 nucleotides are TGTGCCAGCTCCCCATACCGGGACAAATCGCAGGGCTACACCTTC. The full variable domain, its missing parts supplied by reference TRBV18 and TRBJ1-2, is NAGVMQNPRHLVRRRGQEARLRCSPMKGHSHVYWYRQLPEEGLKFMVYLQKENIIDESGMPKERFSAEFPKEGPSILRIQQVVRGDSAAYFCASSPYRDKSQGYTFGSGTRLTVV.

This clone was seen more than once but under ten times. The rearrangement uses TRBV28 and TRBJ2-7, with 7 bases aligning to TRBD1. V lost 1 base to trimming and J lost 4 bases; unmatched junction nucleotides: 7. Germline V gives CDR1 MDHEN, CDR2 SYDVKM. CDR3 length equals 15 residues. The CDR3 reads CASSLSRDSRYEQYF. CDR3 sequence (DNA): TGTGCCAGCAGTTTATCCCGGGACAGCAGATACGAGCAGTACTTC. Based on the CDR3 plus reference TRBV28 and TRBJ2-7, the full variable domain is DVKVTQSSRYLVKRTGEKVFLECVQDMDHENMFWYRQDPGLGLRLIYFSYDVKMKEKGDIPEGYSVSREKKERFSLILESASTNQTSMYLCASSLSRDSRYEQYFGPGTRLTVT.

The chain couples TRBV10-3 to TRBJ1-1; D possibly corresponds to TRBD1 (6 bases). The ends were cut back, 4 bases at V and 5 bases at J, with 11 bases in the middle. Germline assignment: CDR1 ENHRY and CDR2 SYGVKD. CDR3 length: 13 amino acids. This chain's CDR3 is CAISVRGGTEAFF. The CDR3 nucleotides are TGTGCCATCAGTGTCAGGGGAGGGACTGAAGCTTTCTTT.